These 30 T cell receptor beta chains originate from one sample sequenced in a study of response to subunit inactivated influenza vaccine. MiXCR was run by TCRdb on the RT-PCR reads, yielding one entry per CDR3 protein. The sample lists a few hundred thousand distinct CDR3 sequences, about 15% occurring once. The sample consisted of PBMCs from blood, taken 11 to 12 days after vaccination. All receptors come from a man aged 50 to 59 who received an inactivated influenza vaccine.

The chain is built from TRBV30 and TRBJ2-1; tentatively, D is TRBD2 (5 bases). Trimming took off 0 bases at V and 6 bases at J, with 12 bases between the two ends. Germline CDR1 and CDR2: GTSNPN and SVGIG (reference sequence). The CDR3 loop spans 14 amino acids. CDR3 sequence: CAWSVDLGANEQFF. The CDR3 nucleotides read TGTGCCTGGAGTGTGGACTTGGGCGCCAATGAGCAGTTCTTC.

Only a few counts were recorded for this clonotype. The chain recombines TRBV3-1 with TRBJ2-2; no firm D call. The CDR3 is made up of 16 amino acids. Germline lookup yields CDR1 LGHDT and CDR2 YNNKEL (reference sequence). V lost 1 base and J lost 0, with 9 bases in between. CDR3 in amino acids: CASSQGRTTNTGELFF. The CDR3 bases are TGTGCCAGCAGCCAAGGGCGTACAACGAACACCGGGGAGCTGTTTTTT.

This clonotype was counted a few times. J is TRBJ2-1 and V is TRBV5-1, with D possibly matching TRBD2 (6 bases). Trimming stripped 5 bases from V and 10 bases from J, with 10 bases between. CDR1 is SGHRS and CDR2 is YFSETQ in the germline V gene. CDR3 length: 11 residues. CDR3 DNA: TGCGCCAGCAGAGATGGGGGGGAGCAGTTCTTC. Residues: CASRDGGEQFF.

The rearrangement uses TRBV20-1 and TRBJ2-1, with 14 bases fitting TRBD2. Germline V lookup: CDR1 DFQATT, CDR2 SNEGSKA (reference sequence). J lost 4 bases, V lost 6 bases, and 8 bases had no gene match. The CDR3 has 16 residues. CDR3 DNA sequence: TGCAGTGCCGGACTAGCGGGGGGCAAAATATACAATGAGCAGTTCTTC. Its translation is CSAGLAGGKIYNEQFF.

This clonotype has at least ten counts. The chain has TRBV7-9 and TRBJ2-7; D ambiguous. The CDR3 runs 13 residues. Trimming shortened V by 5 bases and J by 2 bases, and 10 bases separated the two germline ends. Germline CDR1 SEHNR, CDR2 FQNEAQ (reference sequence). This chain's CDR3 is CASSTPQTYEQYF. The DNA of the CDR3 is TGTGCCAGCAGCACACCTCAAACCTACGAGCAGTACTTC.

Comment on this clonotype: A clone one base away is much larger, so this may be a read error. The chain links TRBV6-1 to TRBJ2-3; D tentatively fits TRBD1 or TRBD2 (6 bases each). Germline V lookup: CDR1 MNHNS, CDR2 SASEGT. This CDR3 is 15 amino acids long. Trimming removed 5 bases from V and 2 bases from J, with 14 bases in between. The CDR3 is CASSPRGLITDTQYF. CDR3 DNA: TGTGCCAGCAGTCCCAGGGGACTGATCACAGATACGCAGTATTTT.

This clonotype was picked up a small number of times. The CDR3 reads CASSSSTSGTGPYEQYF. CDR3 DNA: TGTGCCAGCTCGTCCTCAACTTCCGGGACGGGACCCTACGAGCAGTACTTC. The rearrangement links TRBV18 to TRBJ2-7, with D possibly being TRBD1 or TRBD2 (5 bases each). From germline, CDR1 is KGHSH and CDR2 LQKENI. CDR3 length: 17 residues. The V end was cut by 6 bases, the J end by 2 bases, with 23 bases between.

This clonotype has just a few counts. V usage is TRBV5-1 and J usage is TRBJ2-5; D not certain. V was clipped by 0 bases and J by 1 base, with 10 bases between them. The CDR3 has 15 residues. Germline CDR1 reads SGHRS; CDR2 reads YFSETQ. CDR3 in amino acids: CASSLVGLVQETQYF. The CDR3 nucleotides are TGCGCCAGCAGCTTGGTAGGGCTGGTCCAAGAGACCCAGTACTTC.

This chain joins TRBV7-8 and TRBJ2-1; D is possibly TRBD2 (6 bases). Between the trimmed V and J ends, which lost 1 base and 14 bases, there was a span of 12 bases. Germline CDR1 is SGHVS and CDR2 is FQNEAQ. CDR3 length: 12 amino acids. The CDR3 loop reads CASSLGLLAKFF. The DNA for the CDR3 is TGTGCCAGCAGCTTAGGATTACTAGCTAAGTTCTTC.

In DNA form, the CDR3 reads TGCGCCAGCAGCCCCCTAGCGGGGGGGCCCACCGGGGAGCTGTTTTTT. This sequence encodes CASSPLAGGPTGELFF. The rearrangement uses TRBV5-1 and TRBJ2-2; 12 bases match TRBD2. This CDR3 contains 16 residues. J lost 4 bases, V lost 4 bases, and 5 bases had no gene match. Germline V gene data show CDR1 as SGHRS and CDR2 as YFSETQ.

The table lists this clonotype with a few counts. V is TRBV6-5 and J is TRBJ1-2; tentatively, D is TRBD1 (6 bases). This CDR3 contains 12 residues. V dropped 6 bases and J dropped 7 bases, with 12 bases sitting between them. Germline V gives CDR1 MNHEY, CDR2 SVGAGI. In DNA form, the CDR3 reads TGTGCCAGCAGGAGGGGGGGACTTGGCTACACCTTC. As protein: CASRRGGLGYTF.

This clonotype was detected a few times. The V call is TRBV6-5, the J call TRBJ1-4; D is possibly TRBD1 (6 bases). Germline CDR1 MNHEY, CDR2 SVGAGI. Trimming removed 2 bases from V and 8 bases from J, with 15 bases in between. The CDR3 contains 15 residues. The chain's CDR3 is CASSYRTEPSEKLFF. CDR3 sequence (DNA): TGTGCCAGCAGTTACCGGACAGAACCCAGCGAAAAACTGTTTTTT.

CDR3 DNA sequence: TGCAGTGCTGGAGGAGGGGGAGGCACCGGGGAGCTGTTTTTT. Protein product: CSAGGGGGTGELFF. The chain combines TRBV20-1 with TRBJ2-2, with D perhaps matching TRBD1 or TRBD2 (6 bases each). This CDR3 region has 14 residues. Trimming stripped 5 bases from V and 4 bases from J, with 14 bases between. The V gene's germline CDR1 is DFQATT and CDR2 SNEGSKA (reference sequence).

The table lists this clonotype with many counts. V gene TRBV7-8 combines with J gene TRBJ2-1; no definite D call. Germline V gene data show CDR1 as SGHVS and CDR2 as FQNEAQ. V dropped 1 base and J dropped 4 bases, with 14 bases sitting between them. The CDR3 totals 16 residues. CDR3 nucleotide sequence: TGTGCCAGCAGCTTAGTCGGCCTCCGGTCATACAATGAGCAGTTCTTC. Translation: CASSLVGLRSYNEQFF. The full variable domain, its missing parts supplied by reference TRBV7-8 and TRBJ2-1, is GAGVSQSPRYKVAKRGQDVALRCDPISGHVSLFWYQQALGQGPEFLTYFQNEAQLDKSGLPSDRFFAERPEGSVSTLKIQRTQQEDSAVYLCASSLVGLRSYNEQFFGPGTRLTVL.

This clonotype has only a few counts. The chain carries TRBV5-1 and TRBJ2-1; no clear D gene. The CDR3 runs to 15 residues. Trimming pared 1 base from V and 5 bases from J, leaving 13 bases between. Germline assignment: CDR1 SGHRS and CDR2 YFSETQ. The CDR3 DNA is TGCGCCAGCAGCTTGTCGGCCTTACCAAACAATGAGCAGTTCTTC. It specifies CASSLSALPNNEQFF.

This clonotype was observed a handful of times. This sequence joins TRBV6-6 and TRBJ2-5; D remains ambiguous. Trimming left V 8 bases short and J 2 bases short, with 9 bases between. Germline lookup yields CDR1 MNHNY and CDR2 SVGAGI (reference sequence). CDR3 length: 12 amino acids. The CDR3 region is CASGRSQETQYF. As DNA, the CDR3 is TGTGCCAGCGGGCGGTCACAAGAGACCCAGTACTTC.

V usage is TRBV7-2 and J usage is TRBJ1-4; maybe TRBD1 (5 bases). Germline V gene data show CDR1 as SGHTA and CDR2 as FQGNSA. V was shortened by 3 bases and J by 6 bases, with 8 bases between the two germline ends. The CDR3 has 13 amino acids. For the CDR3, the DNA is TGTGCCAGCAGCTTCCGGGGGGATGAAAAACTGTTTTTT. Its translation: CASSFRGDEKLFF.

There are many counts of this clonotype. This rearrangement joins TRBV7-9 to TRBJ2-1; the D is unclear. In germline, CDR1 is SEHNR, CDR2 FQNEAQ (reference sequence). Trimming removed 5 bases at V and 0 bases at J, with 5 bases between. The CDR3 contains 13 residues. The CDR3 protein is CASSESSYNEQFF. CDR3 bases: TGTGCCAGCAGCGAGAGCTCCTACAATGAGCAGTTCTTC.

V and J are TRBV9 and TRBJ2-3, with D possibly being TRBD1 or TRBD2 (5 bases each). The germline V gene encodes CDR1 SGDLS and CDR2 YYNGEE. This CDR3 has 15 residues. With 0 bases removed from V and 6 bases from J, the gap between germline ends came to 14 bases. CDR3 loop: CASSVAGSGTDTQYF. The CDR3 nucleotides read TGTGCCAGCAGCGTAGCTGGTTCAGGGACGGATACGCAGTATTTT.

The V gene is TRBV14, the J gene TRBJ2-5, with D uncertain. There are 13 residues in the CDR3. CDR1 and CDR2 (germline): SGHDN, FVKESK. Trimming pared 3 bases from V and 5 bases from J, leaving 10 bases between. The CDR3 DNA reads as TGTGCCAGCAGCCAGCCCCGGCTTGAGACCCAGTACTTC. Protein product: CASSQPRLETQYF.

This clonotype was detected a few times. The chain couples TRBV4-2 to TRBJ2-1, with TRBD2 identical over 7 bases. The CDR3 has 16 amino acids. CDR1 and CDR2 from the germline V gene are LGHNA and YNFKEQ. The V gene end was trimmed by 3 bases and the J gene end by 0 bases; junction bases not matched to a gene: 5. The CDR3 sequence is CASSQAGTISYNEQFF. The CDR3, as DNA: TGTGCCAGCAGCCAGGCCGGGACTATCTCCTACAATGAGCAGTTCTTC.

This clonotype was seen only a few times. V usage is TRBV11-2 and J usage is TRBJ2-2; 9 bases agree with TRBD1. V dropped 7 bases and J dropped 3; count of bases not matched to a gene: 3. Germline V gene sequence: CDR1 SGHAT, CDR2 FQNNGV. The CDR3 runs to 14 residues. CDR3 DNA sequence: TGTGCCAGCAACCGGGACAGGGACACCGGGGAGCTGTTTTTT. It translates to CASNRDRDTGELFF.

The J gene is TRBJ1-1, the V gene TRBV6-5; D gene unclear. CDR3 length equals 14 residues. Germline CDR1 is MNHEY and CDR2 is SVGAGI. Trimming took 1 base from V and 1 from J, leaving 7 bases between them. This chain's CDR3 is CASSYYVSNTEAFF. The CDR3, as DNA: TGTGCCAGCAGTTACTATGTTTCGAACACTGAAGCTTTCTTT.

This clonotype has only a few counts. The chain links TRBV4-1 to TRBJ2-1, with TRBD2 identical over 9 bases. Germline loops: CDR1 MGHRA, CDR2 YSYEKL. The CDR3 consists of 16 residues. Unmatched junction bases numbered 8, after V lost 1 base and J lost 7 bases. CDR3 sequence: CASSQGLLSGRNEQFF. CDR3 coding DNA: TGCGCCAGCAGCCAAGGGCTACTTAGCGGGAGAAATGAGCAGTTCTTC.

The gene calls are TRBV15 and TRBJ2-3; 9 positions agree with TRBD2. CDR1 and CDR2 (germline): LNHNV, YYDKDF (reference sequence). The CDR3 is 15 residues long. Losses at the gene ends were 0 bases for V and 5 bases for J; bases not matched to a gene: 3. CDR3 bases: TGTGCCACCAGCAGAGAATCACTAGCGGGAGATACGCAGTATTTT. This codes for CATSRESLAGDTQYF.

The gene calls are TRBV28 and TRBJ1-6; maybe TRBD1 (5 bases). The CDR3 runs 15 residues. Germline V gene sequence: CDR1 MDHEN, CDR2 SYDVKM. V gave up 6 bases and J gave up 3 bases, with 12 bases separating them. In DNA, the CDR3 is TGTGCCAGCAGATTGGGGCGGTTCTATAATTCACCCCTCCACTTT. It specifies CASRLGRFYNSPLHF.

About this clonotype: A junction boundary mismatches the germline segment, possibly from a read error. This rearrangement joins TRBV6-2 or TRBV6-3 to TRBJ2-3; no reliable D call. CDR1 and CDR2 from the germline V gene are MNHEY and SVGEGT. CDR3 length: 15 residues. The CDR3 DNA follows: TGTGCCAGCAGTTACTCCCGGCCCGGCACAGATACGCGGTATTTT. Amino acids: CASSYSRPGTDTRYF.

This clonotype has just a few counts. Germline is not matched at one junction end, which may reflect a read error. V is TRBV6-2 or TRBV6-3 and J is TRBJ2-1; either TRBD1 or TRBD2 may supply D (5 bases each). The germline V gene encodes CDR1 MNHEY and CDR2 SVGEGT. This CDR3 has 11 amino acids. The CDR3 DNA reads as TGTGCCAGCAGTTATCCGGGACCCAACTGCTTC. It translates to CASSYPGPNCF.

A few counts support this clonotype. The rearrangement joins TRBV20-1 to TRBJ2-5; D is perhaps TRBD2 (5 bases). Per germline, CDR1 DFQATT and CDR2 SNEGSKA (reference sequence). The CDR3 length is 16 residues. Trimming took 0 bases from V and 1 from J, leaving 15 bases between them. The CDR3 bases are TGCAGTGCTAGAGACCTGGGTTCGGGGTCCCAAGAGACCCAGTACTTC. Translation: CSARDLGSGSQETQYF.

V gene TRBV20-1 combines with J gene TRBJ2-1; D gene uncertain. The CDR3 extends over 14 amino acids. Trimming cost V 6 bases and J 5 bases, with 17 bases left between them. Germline V gene sequence: CDR1 DFQATT, CDR2 SNEGSKA (reference sequence). The CDR3 DNA reads as TGCAGTGCCAGGTACCCGAGAGATGACAATGAGCAGTTCTTC. It yields the protein CSARYPRDDNEQFF.